This paragraph reports one T cell receptor beta chain. Its antigen is not known. Measured with immunoSEQ multiplex PCR; TCRdb has only the in-frame clones, and not every one. The table has over 150,000 clones, around 88% seen once. There are 17 residues in the CDR3. Germline assignment: CDR1 SGHDN and CDR2 FVKESK. V was trimmed by 0 bases and J by 4 bases, leaving 13 bases between them. This sample was included in a study of cytomegalovirus exposure and HLA in healthy donors. General study points: The tendency of first-cohort TCR clusters to co-occur in the roughly 120 validation repertoires was identified by a subsequent analysis. Specificity for CMV antigens was confirmed in vitro for three of the CMV-associated chains.

Sample: PBMCs. This clonotype originated in a man between 18 and 35 years old in good health and CMV-seropositive. The gene calls are TRBV14 and TRBJ2-6, with D possibly matching TRBD1 (6 bases). CDR3 amino acids: CASSQDDAGAGANVLTF. For the CDR3, the DNA is TGTGCCAGCAGCCAAGATGACGCAGGGGCCGGGGCCAACGTCCTGACTTTC.